Below, 11 T cell receptor beta chains from the same sample are listed, as sequenced in a study of OX40 agonist ivuxolimab in advanced cancers. Some clones are missing from TCRdb's copy, which holds only in-frame ones; the method was immunoSEQ multiplex PCR. The sample has under 95,000 clones, 86% seen once. The source was CD4+ or CD8+ T cells sorted from blood, collected in a trial of the OX40 agonist ivuxolimab. These receptors came from an adult with an advanced solid tumor such as melanoma, head and neck, liver or kidney cancer.

V is TRBV6-1 and J is TRBJ1-5; maybe TRBD1 (5 bases). This CDR3 comprises 14 residues. In germline, CDR1 is MNHNS, CDR2 SASEGT. The germline V and J ends were trimmed by 4 bases and 2 bases, with 9 bases remaining between them. CDR3 region: CASSAGFGNQPQHF. The CDR3 DNA sequence: TGTGCCAGCAGTGCAGGGTTTGGCAATCAGCCCCAGCATTTT.

The chain couples TRBV5-1 to TRBJ1-2, with D hard to call. The CDR3 covers 14 residues. V dropped 0 bases and J dropped 4 bases, with 10 bases sitting between them. Germline V gene sequence: CDR1 SGHRS, CDR2 YFSETQ. The CDR3 sequence: CASSLAATLYGYTF. As DNA, the CDR3 is TGCGCCAGCAGCTTGGCAGCTACCCTCTATGGCTACACCTTC.

V is TRBV5-1 and J is TRBJ1-2; 7 bases line up with TRBD1. The CDR3 is 16 residues long. V shed 1 base, J shed 2 bases, and the junction held 8 bases outside the gene matches. Germline V gene sequence: CDR1 SGHRS, CDR2 YFSETQ. CDR3 protein: CASSLLDRQGNYGYTF. Here the CDR3 DNA reads TGCGCCAGCAGCTTGTTGGACAGGCAAGGAAACTATGGCTACACCTTC.

This rearrangement joins TRBV11-2 to TRBJ2-2; D gene uncertain. The CDR3 runs 13 residues. The V end lost 0 bases, the J end lost 8 bases, and 7 bases lay between the germline ends. Germline V gene sequence: CDR1 SGHAT, CDR2 FQNNGV. The CDR3 DNA is TGTGCCAGCAGCTTAGAAGCTCGGGGGGAGCTGTTTTTT. This encodes CASSLEARGELFF.

The chain carries TRBV7-8 and TRBJ2-1; D uncertain. There are 14 residues in the CDR3. V lost 7 bases and J lost 3, with 13 bases in between. Per the germline V gene, CDR1 is SGHVS and CDR2 is FQNEAQ. The CDR3 DNA is TGTGCCAGCAAGGTCAGGAACCTCTACAATGAGCAGTTCTTC. This codes for CASKVRNLYNEQFF.

The chain joins TRBV9 to TRBJ2-5, with TRBD1 matching 11 bases. V lost 3 bases, J lost 3 bases, and 10 bases stayed unmatched. This CDR3 has 17 residues. Germline V gene lookup returns CDR1 SGDLS and CDR2 YYNGEE. The CDR3 loop is CASSGLPGQGVKETQYF. CDR3 in DNA: TGTGCCAGCAGCGGACTCCCGGGACAGGGGGTCAAAGAGACCCAGTACTTC. The variable domain in full, with the rest retrieved from reference TRBV9 and TRBJ2-5, is DSGVTQTPKHLITATGQRVTLRCSPRSGDLSVYWYQQSLDQGLQFLIQYYNGEERAKGNILERFSAQQFPDLHSELNLSSLELGDSALYFCASSGLPGQGVKETQYFGPGTRLLVL.

This chain uses TRBV5-4 with TRBJ2-7; possible D gene TRBD2, 6 bases. V lost 4 bases and J lost 0, with 17 bases in between. Germline lookup yields CDR1 SGHNT and CDR2 YYREEE (reference sequence). The CDR3 sequence is 16 residues long. Written as DNA, the CDR3 is TGTGCCAGCAGCCAAGTATATAGCGGAACCTCCTACGAGCAGTACTTC. It specifies CASSQVYSGTSYEQYF.

The chain is built from TRBV18 and TRBJ2-5; 13 nucleotides match TRBD2. The V segment lost 3 bases and the J segment 4 bases; nucleotides outside the gene matches: 8. This CDR3 is built from 17 residues. The germline V gene encodes CDR1 KGHSH and CDR2 LQKENI. This chain's CDR3 is CASSPSAGLAGTETQYF. The DNA for the CDR3 is TGTGCCAGCTCACCGTCGGCGGGACTAGCGGGGACAGAGACCCAGTACTTC.

This clone was detected only a few times. The gene calls are TRBV18 and TRBJ1-2, with D unresolved. Trimming stripped 3 bases from V and 5 bases from J, with 10 bases between. Germline values: CDR1 KGHSH, CDR2 LQKENI. This CDR3 contains 13 residues. CDR3 coding DNA: TGTGCCAGCTCACCGACCGAGGAATATGGCTACACCTTC. Its translation: CASSPTEEYGYTF.

The V gene is TRBV11-2, the J gene TRBJ2-3, with 12 bases lining up with TRBD2. J lost 3 bases, V lost 1 base, and 2 bases had no gene match. This CDR3 comprises 16 residues. The germline V gene encodes CDR1 SGHAT and CDR2 FQNNGV. Here the CDR3 DNA reads TGTGCCAGCAGCTTAGTCGGGACTAGCGGGACAGATACGCAGTATTTT. Amino acid sequence: CASSLVGTSGTDTQYF.

This chain links TRBV5-1 with TRBJ2-7, with 8 bases that match TRBD1. This CDR3 is built from 14 residues. J gave up 6 bases and V 4 bases, and 9 bases lay outside the gene matches. Per germline, CDR1 SGHRS and CDR2 YFSETQ. CDR3 region: CASSIGQGDTEQYF. The CDR3 nucleotides are TGCGCCAGCAGCATCGGACAGGGTGACACCGAGCAGTACTTC.